This is a list of T cell receptor beta chains from one sample in a study of blood T cell repertoires in COVID-19. Only in-frame clones appear in the TCRdb table, and some are missing; sequencing was by immunoSEQ multiplex PCR. The sample lists about 98,000 clones; nearly 90% were seen once. The sample comprised peripheral blood. The receptors were sampled from an older man with acute or convalescent COVID-19. Both conserved end residues are part of each CDR3. The D gene is left open where the match is weak. Clone size is shown for a subset of rows, as once, few, many or a class of expanded clone.

abundance,d_gene,v_gene,j_gene,CDR3nt,CDR3aa
NA,NA,TRBV4-2,TRBJ1-1,TGTGCCAGCAGTAGAGGAGAGGGTGTCGGCACTGAAGCTTTCTTT,CASSRGEGVGTEAFF
NA,NA,TRBV5-6,TRBJ2-3,TGTGCCAGCAGCTTATCCGGGAGTATAACGCAGTATTTT,CASSLSGSITQYF
NA,TRBD1,TRBV11-2,TRBJ1-6,TGTGCCAGCAGCTCCTGGACAGGGGGCAGCTCACCCCTCCACTTT,CASSSWTGGSSPLHF
NA,NA,TRBV11-3,TRBJ2-3,TGTGCCAGCAGCCCGAAAGGGACTCCAGATACGCAGTATTTT,CASSPKGTPDTQYF
NA,NA,TRBV28,TRBJ2-5,TGTGCCAGCAGTTTAGGGGGGTTAGTAGAGACCCAGTACTTC,CASSLGGLVETQYF
NA,TRBD2,TRBV5-1,TRBJ2-1,TGCGCCAGCAGCTTGGATCCTAGCGGGGGGACGAGCTCCTACAATGAGCAGTTCTTC,CASSLDPSGGTSSYNEQFF
NA,NA,TRBV5-6,TRBJ2-3,TGTGCCAGCAGCTGGGTGGGGGGACAGCAACCAGATACGCAGTATTTT,CASSWVGGQQPDTQYF
NA,TRBD1,TRBV5-4,TRBJ2-2,TGTGCCAGCAGCTTGGGTCCGGGACAGGGTCGAACCGGGGAGCTGTTTTTT,CASSLGPGQGRTGELFF
NA,TRBD1,TRBV5-4,TRBJ1-2,TGTGCCAGCAGCGGGGAGAGGGACAGGGCTAACTATGGCTACACCTTC,CASSGERDRANYGYTF
NA,TRBD1,TRBV5-1,TRBJ1-2,TGCGCCAGCAGCCCCTCTCCAGGACAGGGGGCCTATGGCTACACCTTC,CASSPSPGQGAYGYTF
NA,NA,TRBV4-1,TRBJ1-5,TGCGCCAGCAGCCAAGTGACAGCCTATAGCAATCAGCCCCAGCATTTT,CASSQVTAYSNQPQHF
NA,TRBD2,TRBV7-3,TRBJ2-3,TGTGCCAGCAGCTTCGCGGGACTAGCCACAGATACGCAGTATTTT,CASSFAGLATDTQYF
once,NA,TRBV19,TRBJ2-2,TGTGCCAGTCGGGTGGGGGGATCCACCGGGGAGCTGTTTTTT,CASRVGGSTGELFF
NA,NA,TRBV19,TRBJ2-5,TGTGCCAGTAGTTTCCTAGCACCCCAAGAGACCCAGTACTTC,CASSFLAPQETQYF
NA,TRBD1,TRBV5-3,TRBJ1-6,TGTGCCAGAAGCCTCCGGACAGGGCCGAACTCACCCCTCCACTTT,CARSLRTGPNSPLHF
NA,NA,TRBV19,TRBJ1-1,TGTGCCAGTAGTTCGGATCCGGGACTAAGGCAAGCTTTCTTT,CASSSDPGLRQAFF
NA,TRBD2,TRBV3-1/TRBV3-2,TRBJ2-3,TGTGCCAGCAGCCTGGGACTAGCGGACACAGATACGCAGTATTTT,CASSLGLADTDTQYF
NA,TRBD1,TRBV4-1,TRBJ1-2,TGCGCCAGCAGCCAAGGATCTTGGATGAGACAGGGGATTGGCTACACCTTC,CASSQGSWMRQGIGYTF
NA,NA,TRBV29-1,TRBJ1-5,TGCAGCGTTGAAGTGGCAATTAAGCGAGACCAGCATTTT,CSVEVAIKRDQHF
NA,NA,TRBV28,TRBJ1-1,TGTGCCACCCTGGGGTACAGGTTTGGGAACACTGAAGCTTTCTTT,CATLGYRFGNTEAFF
NA,NA,TRBV7-2,TRBJ1-5,TGTGCCAGCAGCTCAGGAGGGAAGGTAATGCCCCAGCATTTT,CASSSGGKVMPQHF
NA,TRBD2,TRBV3-1/TRBV3-2,TRBJ2-5,TGTGCCAGCAGCCAGGGGCAGCGGGGGAGGTACCAAGAGACCCAGTACTTC,CASSQGQRGRYQETQYF
NA,TRBD2,TRBV3-1/TRBV3-2,TRBJ2-3,TGTGCCAGCAGCCAAGGAGGGGTAGCGGGGTTCCGACGGGGCACAGATACGCAGTATTTT,CASSQGGVAGFRRGTDTQYF
NA,TRBD1,TRBV2,TRBJ2-1,TGTGCCTGCAACCCAAGACCCTCAGGGGTAAGGGGGCCCTACAATGAGCAGTTCTTC,CACNPRPSGVRGPYNEQFF
NA,TRBD1,TRBV2,TRBJ1-3,TGTGCCAGCAGTTTTAACAGGGGGTCAGGGGGAAACACCATATATTTT,CASSFNRGSGGNTIYF
NA,TRBD1,TRBV6-5,TRBJ1-5,TGTGCCAGCAGTTATACAGGGGCCCAGCCCCAGCATTTT,CASSYTGAQPQHF
NA,NA,TRBV9,TRBJ1-1,TGTGCCAGCAGCGGGGCAATGAACACTGAAGCTTTCTTT,CASSGAMNTEAFF
NA,NA,TRBV6-1,TRBJ1-4,TGTGCCAGCAGTGAACAGGCCCTAGGGAGCGAAAAACTGTTTTTT,CASSEQALGSEKLFF
NA,NA,TRBV10-3,TRBJ1-1,TGTGCCATCAGTGAGTCTGGAGGGGACACTGAAGCTTTCTTT,CAISESGGDTEAFF
NA,NA,TRBV28,TRBJ1-2,TGTGCCAGCAGTTTAAGCCTCGGCTCCAGGGTCGGCTACACCTTC,CASSLSLGSRVGYTF
NA,NA,TRBV19,TRBJ1-1,TGTGCCAGTAGTATAGATAAATCGGGACTGGGAGCTTTCTTT,CASSIDKSGLGAFF
NA,TRBD2,TRBV7-9,TRBJ2-3,TGTGCCAGCAGCTTAGATGGGACTAGCTATTCAGATACGCAGTATTTT,CASSLDGTSYSDTQYF